One and the same sample provided the 26 T cell receptor beta chains below, sequenced in a study of cytomegalovirus exposure and HLA in healthy donors. The PCR had 60 Vbeta and 13 Jbeta primers. Sequencing was performed with immunoSEQ multiplex PCR; in TCRdb, only in-frame clones are kept and a portion is missing. The repertoire holds tens of thousands of clones, with roughly 70% as singletons. Sequenced sample: PBMCs. The receptors were gathered from a woman aged 25 to 39 in good health and CMV-seronegative.

The chain combines TRBV4-3 with TRBJ2-5; 7 bases match TRBD2. The junction had 6 bases not matched to a gene; V was cut back by 3 bases and J by 5 bases. CDR1 is LGHNA and CDR2 is YSLEER in the germline V gene. The CDR3 consists of 14 residues. CDR3 sequence: CASSQGSGEETQYF. The CDR3 nucleotides are TGCGCCAGCAGCCAGGGAAGCGGGGAGGAGACCCAGTACTTC.

This clone was seen more than once but under ten times. The chain is built from TRBV5-5 and TRBJ1-1, with D tentatively TRBD1 (6 bases). CDR1 and CDR2 (germline): SGHKS, YYEKEE (reference sequence). The V gene lost 5 bases and the J gene lost 6 bases, with 17 bases spanning the gap. The CDR3 has 14 residues. In nucleotides, the CDR3 is TGTGCCAGCAGTTCTCTGACAGGCTTCCCTGAAGCTTTCTTT. Protein sequence: CASSSLTGFPEAFF.

This rearrangement joins TRBV4-2 to TRBJ2-2; 8 bases fit TRBD2. CDR3 size: 17 residues. With 0 bases clipped from V and 3 bases from J, the junction kept 6 bases outside the gene matches. Germline CDR1 and CDR2: LGHNA and YNFKEQ. This CDR3 reads CASSQDLAGGDTGELFF. DNA of the CDR3: TGTGCCAGCAGCCAAGATTTGGCGGGGGGCGACACCGGGGAGCTGTTTTTT.

The CDR3 sequence is CSVEEQANTEAFF. The CDR3 DNA is TGCAGCGTTGAGGAACAGGCCAACACTGAAGCTTTCTTT. The chain joins TRBV29-1 to TRBJ1-1; tentative D call: TRBD1 (5 bases). Trimming removed 3 bases from V and 2 bases from J, with 10 bases in between. Per germline, CDR1 SQVTM and CDR2 ANQGSEA. The CDR3 covers 13 residues.

This clone was seen a handful of times. The rearrangement joins TRBV19 to TRBJ1-5; TRBD1 is a possible D gene (6 bases). The CDR3 consists of 15 residues. The germline V and J ends were trimmed by 10 bases and 1 base, with 17 bases remaining between them. Germline CDR1 reads LNHDA; CDR2 reads SQIVND (reference sequence). The CDR3 loop is CATKPQGTSNQPQHF. CDR3 coding DNA: TGTGCCACTAAGCCTCAGGGGACCAGCAATCAGCCCCAGCATTTT.

This clone appeared a few times. V usage is TRBV29-1 and J usage is TRBJ1-1; possibly TRBD1 for D (6 bases). Looked up from germline, CDR1 is SQVTM and CDR2 is ANQGSEA. The V end lost 6 bases, the J end lost 4 bases, and 12 bases lay between the germline ends. The CDR3 length is 12 residues. The chain's CDR3 is CSVHSGATEAFF. The CDR3 coding sequence is TGCAGCGTCCACTCAGGGGCCACTGAAGCTTTCTTT.

The table lists this clone with a few counts. J is TRBJ1-5 and V is TRBV29-1, with D tentatively TRBD1 (6 bases). CDR3 length: 13 residues. Trimming stripped 6 bases from V and 4 bases from J, with 13 bases between. Germline values: CDR1 SQVTM, CDR2 ANQGSEA. The CDR3 region is CSVEGEGNQPQHF. As DNA, the CDR3 is TGCAGCGTCGAGGGGGAGGGGAATCAGCCCCAGCATTTT. The entire variable domain, with the rest obtained from reference TRBV29-1 and TRBJ1-5, is as follows: SAVISQKPSRDICQRGTSLTIQCQVDSQVTMMFWYRQQPGQSLTLIATANQGSEATYESGFVIDKFPISRPNLTFSTLTVSNMSPEDSSIYLCSVEGEGNQPQHFGDGTRLSIL.

V usage is TRBV19 and J usage is TRBJ2-3; 9 bases agree with TRBD1. The junction had 5 bases not matched to a gene; V was cut back by 8 bases and J by 5 bases. CDR3 size: 13 residues. Germline V lookup: CDR1 LNHDA, CDR2 SQIVND (reference sequence). The CDR3 DNA follows: TGTGCCAGTCGGGACAGGGAGGGAGATACGCAGTATTTT. It translates to CASRDREGDTQYF.

V and J are TRBV5-6 and TRBJ1-2, with a weak D call TRBD1 (6 bases). CDR3 size: 17 residues. Germline values: CDR1 SGHDT, CDR2 YYEEEE. V lost 0 bases, J lost 5 bases, and 20 bases lay in between. CDR3 bases: TGTGCCAGCAGCTTGGCCAAGGGGGGAGGGGGGATTTATGGCTACACCTTC. Protein: CASSLAKGGGGIYGYTF.

This clone was detected only a few times. The genes are TRBV4-1 and TRBJ2-5, with 9 bases lining up with TRBD1. Trimming took 4 bases from V and 3 from J; bases not matched to a gene: 3. This CDR3 spans 14 amino acids. Germline loops: CDR1 MGHRA, CDR2 YSYEKL. The CDR3 loop reads CASSRDRVEETQYF. The CDR3 region has the DNA TGCGCCAGCAGCCGGGACAGGGTTGAAGAGACCCAGTACTTC.

The rearrangement links TRBV5-8 to TRBJ2-7; TRBD2 agrees at 9 bases. Germline CDR1 and CDR2: SGHTS and YDEGEE. Germline trimming cut 4 bases from V and 2 bases from J; bases unmatched to any gene: 10. The CDR3 sequence is 16 residues long. The CDR3 DNA reads as TGTGCCAGCAGCCTGACGACTAGCGGTGTTCCCTACGAGCAGTACTTC. Its protein is CASSLTTSGVPYEQYF. Variable domain in full (rest from reference TRBV5-8 and TRBJ2-7): EAGVTQSPTHLIKTRGQQATLRCSPISGHTSVYWYQQALGLGLQFLLWYDEGEERNRGNFPPRFSGRQFPNYSSELNVNALELEDSALYLCASSLTTSGVPYEQYFGPGTRLTVT.

This clone was seen a few times. The rearrangement links TRBV15 to TRBJ2-2; D may be TRBD2 (5 bases). This CDR3 contains 14 residues. Germline V gene data show CDR1 as LNHNV and CDR2 as YYDKDF (reference sequence). V was clipped by 6 bases and J by 6 bases, with 14 bases between them. DNA for the CDR3: TGTGCCACCAGTTCAACGAGGGTCGCCGGGGAGCTGTTTTTT. This encodes CATSSTRVAGELFF.

The gene calls are TRBV5-1 and TRBJ2-7, with TRBD2 matching over 8 bases. CDR1 is SGHRS, CDR2 YFSETQ, per germline. The CDR3 totals 15 residues. The V segment lost 0 bases and the J segment 3 bases; nucleotides outside the gene matches: 5. CDR3 amino acids: CASSLAGGVDYEQYF. The CDR3 DNA sequence: TGCGCCAGCAGCTTGGCGGGAGGGGTTGACTACGAGCAGTACTTC.

The chain joins TRBV4-3 to TRBJ2-1; the match to TRBD2 covers 7 bases. Germline CDR1 reads LGHNA; CDR2 reads YSLEER. CDR3 size: 14 residues. J gave up 7 bases and V 7 bases, and 10 bases lay outside the gene matches. CDR3 loop: CASKGTYSGNEQFF. CDR3 nucleotide sequence: TGCGCCAGCAAGGGTACATATAGCGGGAATGAGCAGTTCTTC.

The rearrangement links TRBV2 to TRBJ2-3; maybe TRBD2 (6 bases). CDR1 is SNHLY, CDR2 FYNNEI, per germline. This CDR3 is built from 11 residues. This CDR3 is CAGGSSDTQYF. CDR3 nucleotide sequence: TGTGCGGGGGGTTCATCCGATACGCAGTATTTT.

The chain links TRBV5-1 to TRBJ2-3, with D perhaps TRBD1 (6 bases). The CDR3 contains 14 residues. Germline assignment: CDR1 SGHRS and CDR2 YFSETQ. Between the trimmed V and J ends, which lost 0 bases and 6 bases, there was a span of 11 bases. This CDR3 reads CASSLGTGWDTQYF. The CDR3 DNA reads TGCGCCAGCAGCTTGGGCACAGGGTGGGATACGCAGTATTTT.

This clone was counted many times. The rearrangement links TRBV5-5 to TRBJ1-4; 7 bases match TRBD1. Trimming at V came to 0 bases and at J to 1 base, leaving 0 bases not matched to a gene. Germline V lookup: CDR1 SGHKS, CDR2 YYEKEE (reference sequence). This CDR3 region has 15 residues. The CDR3 nucleotides read TGTGCCAGCAGCTTGGACAGGGGAACTAATGAAAAACTGTTTTTT. Translation gives CASSLDRGTNEKLFF.

The chain couples TRBV5-4 to TRBJ1-2, with 7 bases fitting TRBD1. V was pared by 2 bases and J by 4 bases, with 8 bases of the junction left unmatched. In germline, CDR1 is SGHNT, CDR2 YYREEE (reference sequence). The CDR3 spans 15 residues. CDR3 DNA: TGTGCCAGCAGCTTTGGTGAGGGGGACAGCTATGGCTACACCTTC. This translates into CASSFGEGDSYGYTF.

This clone showed up just a few times. This chain links TRBV6-1 with TRBJ2-7; 8 positions agree with TRBD1. The V gene end was trimmed by 8 bases and the J gene end by 0 bases; junction bases not matched to a gene: 3. The CDR3 has 13 amino acids. The V gene's germline CDR1 is MNHNS and CDR2 SASEGT. The CDR3 sequence: CASGQGISYEQYF. In DNA, the CDR3 is TGTGCCAGCGGACAGGGAATCTCCTACGAGCAGTACTTC.

The rearrangement joins TRBV19 to TRBJ2-6; D is uncertain. Germline CDR1 LNHDA, CDR2 SQIVND (reference sequence). Trimming stripped 1 base from V and 0 bases from J, with 10 bases between. The CDR3 consists of 17 residues. CDR3 sequence reads: CASSIVRVYSGANVLTF. CDR3 bases: TGTGCCAGTAGTATAGTTCGGGTTTACTCTGGGGCCAACGTCCTGACTTTC.

The rearrangement links TRBV4-3 to TRBJ2-1; TRBD2 agrees at 14 bases. The CDR3 contains 17 residues. The V gene end was trimmed by 0 bases and the J gene end by 6 bases; junction bases not matched to a gene: 4. Germline assignment: CDR1 LGHNA and CDR2 YSLEER. The CDR3 nucleotides are TGCGCCAGCAGCCAAGAATTTGGGACTAGCGGGGGCAATGAGCAGTTCTTC. Amino acids: CASSQEFGTSGGNEQFF.

This clone was recorded many times. The chain carries TRBV6-1 and TRBJ2-1; TRBD1 aligns across 12 bases. The germline CDR1 and CDR2 sequences are MNHNS and SASEGT. V shed 3 bases and J 8 bases; nucleotides not matched to a gene: 8. The CDR3 has 16 residues. The chain's CDR3 is CASSDRGTGGIDEQFF. Here the CDR3 DNA reads TGTGCCAGCAGTGATAGGGGGACAGGGGGCATAGATGAGCAGTTCTTC.

The CDR3 coding sequence is TGTGCCAGTAGTGTACAAACTAGGCAGGAGCAGTTCTTC. As protein: CASSVQTRQEQFF. The rearrangement links TRBV19 to TRBJ2-1, with D possibly being TRBD2 (5 bases). The germline CDR1 and CDR2 sequences are LNHDA and SQIVND (reference sequence). V was clipped by 5 bases and J by 10 bases, with 15 bases between them. The length of the CDR3 is 13 residues.

This clone was picked up one time. The CDR3 coding sequence is TGTGCCAGCAGTTCCTCCTCTACGTTAGATACGCAGTATTTT. It translates to CASSSSSTLDTQYF. V is TRBV28 and J is TRBJ2-3; D remains unclear. Per the germline V gene, CDR1 is MDHEN and CDR2 is SYDVKM. There are 14 residues in the CDR3. V lost 4 bases and J 5 bases, leaving 13 bases between the germline ends.

The CDR3 nucleotides read TGTGCCTGGAGTGACAGGACCTACGAGCAGTACTTC. Protein: CAWSDRTYEQYF. This chain connects TRBV30 to TRBJ2-7; a weak D match, TRBD1 (5 bases). V was clipped by 1 base and J by 2 bases, with 6 bases between them. The CDR3 is 12 amino acids. The germline gives CDR1 GTSNPN, CDR2 SVGIG (reference sequence).

In the case of this clone: Sequence at one end of the junction differs from germline and may be a read error. This CDR3 is CASSKTGTHQETQYF. CDR3 bases: TGTGCCAGCAGTAAAACCGGGACACACCAGGAGACCCAGTACTTC. This chain links TRBV2 with TRBJ2-5; perhaps TRBD1 as D (6 bases). CDR3 length: 15 amino acids. CDR1 and CDR2 from the germline V gene are SNHLY and FYNNEI.